This TCR beta chain was documented in a study of radiotherapy plus CTLA-4 blockade in lung cancer. Study-wide results and caveats: Alongside interferon-beta, early blood T cell clone dynamics were reportedly the best predictor of response. Expansion of tumor-derived TCR clones was observed in blood after radiotherapy plus ipilimumab.

Focal radiation was given together with CTLA-4 blockade (ipilimumab) to patients with chemo-refractory metastatic non-small-cell lung cancer. Per the germline V gene, CDR1 is SNHLY and CDR2 is FYNNEI. V shed 0 bases and J 8 bases; nucleotides not matched to a gene: 9. The CDR3 has 16 residues. As to this clone: The antigen is undetermined.

The table came from immunoSEQ multiplex PCR; TCRdb's copy has only in-frame clones and leaves some out. The profile shows 50,000 to 85,000 clones, about four fifths of them singletons. The chain carries TRBV2 and TRBJ2-1, with 8 bases matching TRBD2. The origin of this receptor is a human donor with non-small cell lung cancer who had a partial response to radiotherapy plus ipilimumab. The sample here was peripheral blood, taken from a patient treated with radiotherapy plus ipilimumab. The CDR3 sequence is CASSEAEAGDKDEQFF. CDR3 in DNA: TGTGCCAGCAGTGAAGCAGAAGCGGGAGACAAGGATGAGCAGTTCTTC. The entire variable domain, with the rest obtained from reference TRBV2 and TRBJ2-1, is as follows: EPEVTQTPSHQVTQMGQEVILRCVPISNHLYFYWYRQILGQKVEFLVSFYNNEISEKSEIFDDQFSVERPDGSNFTLKIRSTKLEDSAMYFCASSEAEAGDKDEQFFGPGTRLTVL.